This entry features one TCR beta chain sequence. This record comes from a study of blood T cell repertoires in COVID-19. Study background: The United States, Italy and Spain were the sources of the acute and convalescent COVID-19 samples. Nucleic acid was either cDNA or gDNA, and it came from T cells, B-cell-depleted T cells, or PBMCs.

In the authors' methods: Reference gene primer amplification gave nucleated cell count estimates. Using immunoSEQ multiplex PCR, the repertoire was profiled, and TCRdb retains in-frame clones only, with some absent. The DNA was the basis for D and trimming; V, J and clone size are from that table. The sample consists of under 200,000 clones, approximately 85% of them appearing once. This clonotype was sampled from a man between 60 and 70 years old who had recovered from COVID-19. Input material: peripheral blood.

The CDR3: CASSKSNRTDTQYF. The CDR3 DNA follows: TGTGCCAGCAGCAAGAGTAACCGGACAGATACGCAGTATTTT. The V and J genes are TRBV21-1 and TRBJ2-3; TRBD2, the table's D call, was not compared with the DNA. TRBV21-1 represents a pseudogene. This CDR3 has 14 residues.